Detailed here is one T cell receptor beta chain. As yet, its antigen is unknown. The input was 450 to 500 ng total RNA; TCR beta cDNA was made from it with a constant-region primer. A slightly modified ARM-PCR protocol with three nested multiplex PCR rounds produced these TCR beta libraries. TRBV1-TRBV30 forward and Cbeta reverse primers drove the first two roughly 10-cycle rounds. MiXCR, applied by TCRdb to the multiplex PCR reads, yields one record per CDR3 protein. The sample consists of about 99,000 distinct CDR3 sequences, approximately 68% of them appearing once. Unsorted bulk tissue (roughly 17-34 mg) underwent RNA and DNA co-extraction. Surgery removed the patients' primary liver carcinoma. The CDR3 sequence is 16 residues long. Germline assignment: CDR1 GTSNPN and CDR2 SVGIG (reference sequence). With V trimmed by 5 bases and J by 0 bases, 10 bases remained unmatched. The data derive from a study of tumor-infiltrating lymphocytes in primary liver carcinoma. Across the study: Subjects consisted of male and female patients aged 30 to 69 years.

Points from the study as a whole: Tumors reached a significantly greater top-250-clone fraction than blood did (p = 0.039). Only about 7.5-24% of top clones spanned all five tumor regions.

The chain joins TRBV30 to TRBJ1-5; TRBD1 aligns across 7 bases. Sequencing was carried out using liver tumor tissue from sampling region 5. Stated subset: tumor region T5, tumor centre. This TCR was sampled from a woman between 55 and 75 years old with primary liver carcinoma and hepatitis B virus infection. The CDR3 region is CAWSPGTVYSNQPQHF. The CDR3 DNA reads as TGTGCCTGGTCCCCGGGGACAGTATATAGCAATCAGCCCCAGCATTTT.